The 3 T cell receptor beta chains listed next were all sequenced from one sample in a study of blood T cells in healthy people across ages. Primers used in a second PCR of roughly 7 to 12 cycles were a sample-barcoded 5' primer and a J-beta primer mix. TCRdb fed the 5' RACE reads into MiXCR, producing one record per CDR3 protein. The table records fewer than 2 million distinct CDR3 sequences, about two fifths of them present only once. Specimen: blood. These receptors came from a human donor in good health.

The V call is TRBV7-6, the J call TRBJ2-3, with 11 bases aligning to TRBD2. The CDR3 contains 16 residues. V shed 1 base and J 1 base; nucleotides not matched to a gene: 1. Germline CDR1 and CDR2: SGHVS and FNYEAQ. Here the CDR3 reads CASSLETSGGTDTQYF. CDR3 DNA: TGTGCCAGCAGCTTAGAGACTAGCGGGGGCACAGATACGCAGTATTTT. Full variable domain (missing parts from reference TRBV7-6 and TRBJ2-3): GAGVSQSPRYKVTKRGQDVALRCDPISGHVSLYWYRQALGQGPEFLTYFNYEAQQDKSGLPNDRFSAERPEGSISTLTIQRTEQRDSAMYRCASSLETSGGTDTQYFGPGTRLTVL.

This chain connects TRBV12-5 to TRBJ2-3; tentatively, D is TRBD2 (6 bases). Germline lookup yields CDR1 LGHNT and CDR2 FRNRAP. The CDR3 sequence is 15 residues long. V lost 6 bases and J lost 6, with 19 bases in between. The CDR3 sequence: CASGWGDQDHDTQYF. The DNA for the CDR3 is TGTGCTAGTGGCTGGGGGGATCAGGATCACGATACGCAGTATTTT.

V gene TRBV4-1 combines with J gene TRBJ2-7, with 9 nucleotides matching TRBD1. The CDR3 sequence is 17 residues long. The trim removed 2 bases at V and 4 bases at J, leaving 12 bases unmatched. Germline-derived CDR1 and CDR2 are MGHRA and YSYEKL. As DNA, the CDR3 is TGCGCCAGCAGCCAATCTATAGGACAGGGGAGTTCGTACGAGCAGTACTTC. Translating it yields CASSQSIGQGSSYEQYF.